The next 21 T cell receptor beta chains were all read from a single sample in a study of blood T cell repertoires in COVID-19. The repertoire was sequenced with immunoSEQ multiplex PCR; TCRdb's copy has only in-frame clones and lacks some. The sample has some 240,000 clones; 84% are singletons. The sequencing sample was made of peripheral blood. These receptors came from a woman in her thirties or forties who had recovered from COVID-19.

This chain uses TRBV6-5 with TRBJ1-1; no definite D call. The CDR3 totals 12 residues. Germline values: CDR1 MNHEY, CDR2 SVGAGI. V was trimmed by 6 bases and J by 6 bases, leaving 11 bases between them. The CDR3 protein is CASRSGGAEAFF. The DNA of the CDR3 is TGTGCCAGCAGATCAGGAGGCGCTGAAGCTTTCTTT.

The chain couples TRBV29-1 to TRBJ1-5; no clear D gene. Germline CDR1 reads SQVTM; CDR2 reads ANQGSEA. Trimming removed 1 base from V and 6 bases from J, with 10 bases in between. The CDR3 has 13 residues. This chain's CDR3 is CSVEVDSGQPQHF. DNA for the CDR3: TGCAGCGTTGAAGTCGACTCGGGTCAGCCCCAGCATTTT.

The chain recombines TRBV5-1 with TRBJ2-3; maybe TRBD2 (6 bases). CDR3 length: 16 amino acids. Germline CDR1 SGHRS, CDR2 YFSETQ. V lost 1 base, J lost 2 bases, and 14 bases lay in between. CDR3 sequence: CASSLPQGLTTDTQYF. The CDR3 DNA is TGCGCCAGCAGCTTGCCCCAGGGACTTACCACAGATACGCAGTATTTT.

This clone was seen just once. This chain links TRBV27 with TRBJ2-3, with D perhaps TRBD2 (5 bases). V lost 3 bases and J lost 1, with 11 bases in between. CDR3 size: 15 residues. CDR1 is MNHEY, CDR2 SMNVEV, per germline (reference sequence). The CDR3 coding sequence is TGTGCCAGCAGTTTGGGAATACTAGGCACAGATACGCAGTATTTT. Its protein is CASSLGILGTDTQYF.

This clone was detected once. The V gene is TRBV24-1, the J gene TRBJ2-7; the match to TRBD1 covers 11 bases. The V gene end was trimmed by 4 bases and the J gene end by 4 bases; junction bases not matched to a gene: 8. Germline loops: CDR1 KGHDR, CDR2 SFDVKD. The CDR3 has 16 residues. The CDR3 spells CATSDVGTGGWYEQYF. The CDR3, as DNA: TGTGCCACCAGTGACGTAGGGACAGGGGGATGGTACGAGCAGTACTTC.

This chain connects TRBV29-1 to TRBJ2-2; perhaps TRBD1 as D (5 bases). The CDR3 has 14 residues. Germline V gene sequence: CDR1 SQVTM, CDR2 ANQGSEA. Trimming removed 4 bases from V and 3 bases from J, with 12 bases in between. The CDR3 DNA reads as TGCAGCGTTGCCCAGGGTCGGGACACCGGGGAGCTGTTTTTT. Translation: CSVAQGRDTGELFF.

The chain employs TRBV7-2 and TRBJ2-7, with D tentatively TRBD1 (6 bases). CDR1 is SGHTA, CDR2 FQGNSA, per germline. V was shortened by 3 bases and J by 7 bases, with 13 bases between the two germline ends. The CDR3 has 13 residues. CDR3 in DNA: TGTGCCAGCAGCTTGGGTCAGGGGTGGGAGCAGTACTTC. Amino acids: CASSLGQGWEQYF.

The chain carries TRBV28 and TRBJ1-1; unclear D gene. The germline V gene has CDR1 MDHEN and CDR2 SYDVKM. The CDR3 is 12 residues long. V was shortened by 5 bases and J by 3 bases, with 7 bases between the two germline ends. CDR3 amino acids: CASSLRDTEAFF. For the CDR3, the DNA is TGTGCCAGCAGTCTCCGGGACACTGAAGCTTTCTTT.

This chain uses TRBV27 with TRBJ2-5; 7 bases agree with TRBD1. Germline loops: CDR1 MNHEY, CDR2 SMNVEV (reference sequence). The CDR3 loop spans 16 amino acids. The junction had 7 bases not matched to a gene; V was cut back by 1 base and J by 2 bases. DNA for the CDR3: TGTGCCAGCAGTTTATTCGGGACAGAGACACAAGAGACCCAGTACTTC. Protein product: CASSLFGTETQETQYF.

This clone has a single count. The chain recombines TRBV2 with TRBJ2-4; 9 bases line up with TRBD1. The V gene's germline CDR1 is SNHLY and CDR2 FYNNEI. The ends lost 4 bases at V and 8 bases at J; junction bases unmatched: 3. The CDR3 has 13 amino acids. CDR3 amino acids: CASSVTGGDIQYF. DNA for the CDR3: TGTGCCAGCAGTGTGACAGGGGGTGACATTCAGTACTTC.

The J gene is TRBJ2-7, the V gene TRBV15; 9 nucleotides match TRBD1. V was clipped by 0 bases and J by 10 bases; unmatched bases: 4. This CDR3 contains 13 residues. Germline lookup yields CDR1 LNHNV and CDR2 YYDKDF (reference sequence). As DNA, the CDR3 is TGTGCCACCAGCAGAGATCGGGACAGGGTCCAGTACTTC. Amino acids: CATSRDRDRVQYF.

The chain couples TRBV2 to TRBJ1-3; 7 nucleotides agree with TRBD1. Germline V gives CDR1 SNHLY, CDR2 FYNNEI. The CDR3 is 13 residues long. The ends lost 5 bases at V and 4 bases at J; junction bases unmatched: 2. The CDR3 region is CASSTDRGNTIYF. CDR3 DNA: TGTGCCAGCAGTACGGACAGGGGAAACACCATATATTTT.

This clone was counted a few times. The rearrangement links TRBV19 to TRBJ1-1, with 9 bases aligning to TRBD1. Germline V gene data show CDR1 as LNHDA and CDR2 as SQIVND (reference sequence). This CDR3 comprises 16 residues. V dropped 5 bases and J dropped 10; count of bases not matched to a gene: 17. The CDR3 bases are TGTGCCAGTAGTGTCAACCCCGGGACAGGGAGGAGAGTAGCTTTCTTT. Translation gives CASSVNPGTGRRVAFF.

The V and J genes are TRBV5-6 and TRBJ1-2; 7 positions agree with TRBD1. Germline trimming cut 4 bases from V and 7 bases from J; bases unmatched to any gene: 1. The CDR3 contains 11 residues. Per germline, CDR1 SGHDT and CDR2 YYEEEE. CDR3 in amino acids: CASSQGGGYTF. Here the CDR3 DNA reads TGTGCCAGCAGCCAGGGGGGTGGCTACACCTTC. Full variable domain (rest looked up from reference TRBV5-6 and TRBJ1-2): DAGVTQSPTHLIKTRGQQVTLRCSPKSGHDTVSWYQQALGQGPQFIFQYYEEEERQRGNFPDRFSGHQFPNYSSELNVNALLLGDSALYLCASSQGGGYTFGSGTRLTVV.

The chain uses TRBV19 and TRBJ2-3; 10 bases agree with TRBD2. V lost 7 bases and J lost 3; bases outside the gene matches: 4. Per germline, CDR1 LNHDA and CDR2 SQIVND (reference sequence). The CDR3 length is 14 residues. CDR3 loop: CASKVAGGTDTQYF. In DNA form, the CDR3 reads TGTGCCAGTAAGGTAGCGGGGGGAACAGATACGCAGTATTTT.

This clone was picked up one time. V and J are TRBV19 and TRBJ1-1; 10 nucleotides align to TRBD1. The CDR3 runs 16 residues. The germline CDR1 and CDR2 sequences are LNHDA and SQIVND (reference sequence). V was clipped by 4 bases and J by 0 bases; unmatched bases: 5. CDR3 sequence: CASSTDRGPMNTEAFF. In DNA, the CDR3 is TGTGCCAGTAGTACAGACAGGGGGCCGATGAACACTGAAGCTTTCTTT. The variable domain in full, completed from reference TRBV19 and TRBJ1-1, reads DGGITQSPKYLFRKEGQNVTLSCEQNLNHDAMYWYRQDPGQGLRLIYYSQIVNDFQKGDIAEGYSVSREKKESFPLTVTSAQKNPTAFYLCASSTDRGPMNTEAFFGQGTRLTVV.

V gene TRBV5-5 combines with J gene TRBJ2-7; D is possibly TRBD2 (6 bases). The CDR3 is 12 amino acids. Germline values: CDR1 SGHKS, CDR2 YYEKEE (reference sequence). V lost 2 bases and J lost 7, with 10 bases in between. Here the CDR3 DNA reads TGTGCCAGCAGCTTTACGGGGAGGGAGCAGTACTTC. This gives the protein CASSFTGREQYF.

This clone appeared a single time. The V and J genes are TRBV5-4 and TRBJ2-5, with 9 bases matching TRBD1. The V gene end was trimmed by 0 bases and the J gene end by 4 bases; junction bases not matched to a gene: 4. CDR1 and CDR2 (germline): SGHNT, YYREEE (reference sequence). The CDR3 is 15 amino acids. The CDR3 bases are TGTGCCAGCAGCTTGGGGGGGACAGGGCCAGAGACCCAGTACTTC. Protein product: CASSLGGTGPETQYF.

The chain combines TRBV28 with TRBJ1-6; 8 nucleotides line up with TRBD1. Germline values: CDR1 MDHEN, CDR2 SYDVKM. The V gene end was trimmed by 10 bases and the J gene end by 5 bases; junction bases not matched to a gene: 10. The CDR3 spans 15 residues. CDR3 sequence reads: CATKTGQGDNSPLHF. CDR3 DNA sequence: TGTGCCACCAAAACTGGACAGGGTGATAATTCACCCCTCCACTTT.

The chain joins TRBV27 to TRBJ2-1; 7 bases fit TRBD1. Germline values: CDR1 MNHEY, CDR2 SMNVEV (reference sequence). V shed 0 bases and J 5 bases; nucleotides not matched to a gene: 7. This CDR3 spans 16 amino acids. CDR3 coding DNA: TGTGCCAGCAGTTTATCGGCAGGGGGTCTGGACAATGAGCAGTTCTTC. Protein sequence: CASSLSAGGLDNEQFF.

V and J are TRBV7-9 and TRBJ1-2; 7 nucleotides match TRBD1. The CDR3 has 14 amino acids. Trimming took 5 bases from V and 7 from J; bases not matched to a gene: 10. Germline CDR1 is SEHNR and CDR2 is FQNEAQ (reference sequence). The CDR3 spells CASSPLGQASGYTF. CDR3 nucleotide sequence: TGTGCCAGCAGCCCCTTAGGACAGGCCAGTGGCTACACCTTC.